The next 10 T cell receptor beta chains were all read from a single sample in a study of cytomegalovirus exposure and HLA in healthy donors. The PCR ran on 60 Vbeta and 13 Jbeta primers. The table came from immunoSEQ multiplex PCR; TCRdb's copy has only in-frame clones and leaves some out. Of about 62,000 clones detected, about 81% appear once; the ten largest clones hold less than 7%. The sample comprised PBMCs. All receptors come from a woman aged 30 to 39 in good health and CMV-seronegative.

The chain couples TRBV28 to TRBJ1-2, with 9 bases lining up with TRBD1. Germline V gene sequence: CDR1 MDHEN, CDR2 SYDVKM. V trimming: 7 bases; J trimming: 5 bases; junction bases outside the gene matches: 11. The CDR3 is 15 residues long. CDR3 protein: CASMGGQGNGYGYTF. The CDR3 DNA sequence: TGTGCCAGCATGGGGGGACAGGGAAATGGGTATGGCTACACCTTC.

This clone appeared a few times. DNA for the CDR3: TGCGCCAGCACTCTAGCGGGAGTCCAAGAGACCCAGTACTTC. It yields the protein CASTLAGVQETQYF. This rearrangement joins TRBV10-2 to TRBJ2-5, with 10 bases lining up with TRBD2. Germline V lookup: CDR1 WSHSY, CDR2 SAAADI. With V trimmed by 7 bases and J by 1 base, 3 bases remained unmatched. The CDR3 extends over 14 amino acids.

The chain uses TRBV6-6 and TRBJ1-2, with 11 bases aligning to TRBD1. This CDR3 comprises 13 residues. V gave up 10 bases and J gave up 2 bases; unmatched junction bases: 3. Germline V gene lookup returns CDR1 MNHNY and CDR2 SVGAGI (reference sequence). CDR3 sequence reads: CATGTGGNYGYTF. The CDR3 DNA follows: TGTGCCACCGGGACAGGGGGGAACTATGGCTACACCTTC.

To note about this clone: The junction and the germline gene differ at one end; a read error may be behind it. The CDR3 protein is CSSSLAGLAGGSSYNEQFF. The CDR3 DNA follows: TGTTCCAGCAGCTTAGCGGGACTAGCGGGAGGGAGCTCCTACAATGAGCAGTTCTTC. The chain is built from TRBV7-9 and TRBJ2-1; 16 positions match TRBD2. The germline V gene has CDR1 SEHNR and CDR2 FQNEAQ (reference sequence). CDR3 length: 19 amino acids.

The J gene is TRBJ1-2, the V gene TRBV7-9, with no clear D. Trimming pared 4 bases from V and 6 bases from J, leaving 6 bases between. The CDR3 loop spans 11 amino acids. Germline V gene data show CDR1 as SEHNR and CDR2 as FQNEAQ (reference sequence). The CDR3 region is CASSSQDGYTF. The CDR3 DNA follows: TGTGCCAGCAGCTCTCAGGATGGCTACACCTTC.

This chain joins TRBV6-1 and TRBJ1-4; D uncertain. In germline, CDR1 is MNHNS, CDR2 SASEGT. The V gene lost 5 bases and the J gene lost 5 bases, with 12 bases spanning the gap. The CDR3 runs 14 residues. The CDR3 DNA reads as TGTGCCAGCAGTCGCCGGGAGATCAATGAAAAACTGTTTTTT. Its translation: CASSRREINEKLFF.

This chain connects TRBV27 to TRBJ2-7; 8 bases line up with TRBD2. This CDR3 contains 16 residues. Germline-derived CDR1 and CDR2 are MNHEY and SMNVEV (reference sequence). Trimming took 6 bases from V and 0 from J; bases not matched to a gene: 10. CDR3 residues: CASRSVSGTDSYEQYF. The CDR3 nucleotides are TGTGCCAGCAGGTCAGTTAGCGGGACCGACTCCTACGAGCAGTACTTC.

A single count supports this clone. The chain has TRBV7-2 and TRBJ1-2; D not resolved. V was shortened by 3 bases and J by 2 bases, with 13 bases between the two germline ends. The V gene's germline CDR1 is SGHTA and CDR2 FQGNSA. The CDR3 runs 15 residues. The CDR3 DNA sequence: TGTGCCAGCAGCTTCACCTCGACACCCAACTATGGCTACACCTTC. Its protein is CASSFTSTPNYGYTF.

V gene TRBV10-3 combines with J gene TRBJ2-1; 15 positions agree with TRBD2. The germline V gene encodes CDR1 ENHRY and CDR2 SYGVKD. Losses at the gene ends were 4 bases for V and 7 bases for J; bases not matched to a gene: 5. CDR3 length equals 16 residues. As DNA, the CDR3 is TGTGCCATCAGTGGATGGACTAGCGGGAGGGCGAATGAGCAGTTCTTC. This encodes CAISGWTSGRANEQFF.

The chain uses TRBV19 and TRBJ2-7, with a possible D match to TRBD2 (6 bases). V was shortened by 4 bases and J by 0 bases, with 13 bases between the two germline ends. Germline V gene sequence: CDR1 LNHDA, CDR2 SQIVND (reference sequence). This CDR3 spans 15 amino acids. CDR3 DNA sequence: TGTGCCAGTAGTACGGCGGGAAGCTGCTCCTACGAGCAGTACGTC. Translating it yields CASSTAGSCSYEQYV.